Shown below are 14 T cell receptor beta chains from a single sample sequenced in a study of CD8 T cells in Susac syndrome. RNA totalling about 0.5 to 1 ug underwent reverse transcription with random hexamers. A single record per CDR3 protein comes from TCRdb applying MiXCR to the immunoSEQ multiplex PCR reads. The table has approximately 180,000 distinct CDR3 sequences, nearly 97% seen once. Material: CD4+ T cells from PBMCs. Source of these receptors: a human donor with multiple sclerosis.

This rearrangement joins TRBV12-3 or TRBV12-4 to TRBJ1-3, with no clear D. There are 13 residues in the CDR3. V was pared by 2 bases and J by 2 bases, with 4 bases between. The CDR3 region is CASSLTTGNTIYF. Written as DNA, the CDR3 is TGTGCCAGCAGTTTAACAACTGGAAACACCATATATTTT.

A note on this clonotype: Sequence at one end of the junction differs from germline and may be a read error. V and J are TRBV30 and TRBJ2-5; TRBD2 matches 11 bases. Per germline, CDR1 GTSNPN and CDR2 SVGIG (reference sequence). CDR3 length: 16 residues. The CDR3 DNA sequence: TGTGCCTGGAGTCGACTAGCGGGGAGCCGCCAAGATACCCAGTACTTC. Translated: CAWSRLAGSRQDTQYF.

This clonotype was recorded only once. This chain links TRBV12-3 or TRBV12-4 with TRBJ2-7; no reliable D call. The CDR3 is 15 residues long. Trimming removed 3 bases from V and 0 bases from J, with 12 bases in between. The CDR3: CASSFGFWGSYEQYF. The CDR3 DNA follows: TGTGCCAGCAGTTTCGGATTTTGGGGCTCCTACGAGCAGTACTTC.

This chain links TRBV19 with TRBJ2-3, with TRBD1 as a possible D gene (5 bases). Between the trimmed V and J ends, which lost 0 bases and 2 bases, there was a span of 9 bases. The germline V gene encodes CDR1 LNHDA and CDR2 SQIVND (reference sequence). The CDR3 extends over 15 amino acids. The CDR3 sequence is CASSIDRRDTDTQYF. The CDR3 DNA sequence: TGTGCCAGTAGTATAGATCGCAGGGACACAGATACGCAGTATTTT.

V gene TRBV15 combines with J gene TRBJ2-3; D is undetermined. Trimming shortened V by 0 bases and J by 12 bases, and 10 bases separated the two germline ends. Germline V gene data show CDR1 as LNHNV and CDR2 as YYDKDF (reference sequence). The CDR3 consists of 12 residues. In DNA form, the CDR3 reads TGTGCCACCAGCAGAGAGTGGCTATCCCAGTATTTT. Amino acids: CATSREWLSQYF.

The CDR3 DNA is TGTGCCAGCAGTGAACACGGCGGGGGACTAGCCGCAACAGATACGCAGTATTTT. Its protein product is CASSEHGGGLAATDTQYF. The V gene is TRBV25-1, the J gene TRBJ2-3; 9 positions match TRBD2. Trimming cost V 2 bases and J 3 bases; bases outside gene matches: 12. The CDR3 is 18 residues long. The germline V gene has CDR1 MGHDK and CDR2 SYGVNS.

V gene TRBV25-1 combines with J gene TRBJ2-1, with D unresolved. With 4 bases removed from V and 7 bases from J, the gap between germline ends came to 2 bases. This CDR3 spans 10 amino acids. Per the germline V gene, CDR1 is MGHDK and CDR2 is SYGVNS. CDR3 region: CASSGNEQFF. CDR3 nucleotide sequence: TGTGCCAGCAGTGGAAATGAGCAGTTCTTC. Complete variable domain (other parts from reference TRBV25-1 and TRBJ2-1): EADIYQTPRYLVIGTGKKITLECSQTMGHDKMYWYQQDPGMELHLIHYSYGVNSTEKGDLSSESTVSRIRTEHFPLTLESARPSHTSQYLCASSGNEQFFGPGTRLTVL.

J is TRBJ2-5 and V is TRBV6-1, with D perhaps matching TRBD1 (6 bases). Germline V gives CDR1 MNHNS, CDR2 SASEGT. The V end was cut by 5 bases, the J end by 4 bases, with 20 bases between. The CDR3 spans 16 residues. The CDR3 bases are TGTGCCAGCAGTACCAACAGGGTTTGGACCCCAGAGACCCAGTACTTC. This codes for CASSTNRVWTPETQYF.

The V call is TRBV7-3, the J call TRBJ2-1; 11 nucleotides agree with TRBD1. Trimming cost V 5 bases and J 7 bases; bases outside gene matches: 4. The CDR3 runs 14 residues. Looked up from germline, CDR1 is SGHTA and CDR2 is FQGTGA. The CDR3 region is CASSAGTGGNEQFF. The CDR3 nucleotides are TGTGCCAGCAGCGCTGGGACAGGGGGTAATGAGCAGTTCTTC.

V is TRBV12-3 or TRBV12-4 and J is TRBJ2-3; D call uncertain. V dropped 8 bases and J dropped 3 bases, with 12 bases sitting between them. CDR3 size: 13 residues. The CDR3 protein is CASALEGTDTQYF. The CDR3 nucleotides read TGTGCCAGCGCCCTGGAAGGTACAGATACGCAGTATTTT.

This chain joins TRBV6-5 and TRBJ2-7; D may be TRBD2 (6 bases). CDR1 and CDR2 from the germline V gene are MNHEY and SVGAGI. Between the trimmed V and J ends, which lost 6 bases and 0 bases, there was a span of 15 bases. CDR3 length equals 15 residues. The CDR3 is CASRPRGSGSYEQYF. For the CDR3, the DNA is TGTGCCAGCAGACCTCGGGGGTCCGGCTCCTACGAGCAGTACTTC.

The CDR3 DNA sequence: TGCGCCAGCAGGACACAGGGATACACAGATACGCAGTATTTT. This sequence encodes CASRTQGYTDTQYF. The chain couples TRBV5-1 to TRBJ2-3, with a tentative D call TRBD1 (6 bases). CDR1 and CDR2 from the germline V gene are SGHRS and YFSETQ. V shed 5 bases and J shed 2 bases, with 12 bases lying between them. The CDR3 runs to 14 residues.

The chain combines TRBV9 with TRBJ1-1, with D unclear. Germline V gene sequence: CDR1 SGDLS, CDR2 YYNGEE. The ends were cut back, 0 bases at V and 7 bases at J, with 13 bases in the middle. CDR3 length equals 14 residues. CDR3 coding DNA: TGTGCCAGCAGCGTAGCCGGGAAGAATGTTGAAGCTTTCTTT. This encodes CASSVAGKNVEAFF.

The table lists this clonotype with a few counts. The chain joins TRBV6-5 to TRBJ1-1; D is undetermined. Germline-derived CDR1 and CDR2 are MNHEY and SVGAGI. Trimming stripped 0 bases from V and 7 bases from J, with 9 bases between. This CDR3 has 13 residues. The CDR3 region has the DNA TGTGCCAGCAGTTACTCGAAATACCATGAAGCTTTCTTT. Its protein is CASSYSKYHEAFF.